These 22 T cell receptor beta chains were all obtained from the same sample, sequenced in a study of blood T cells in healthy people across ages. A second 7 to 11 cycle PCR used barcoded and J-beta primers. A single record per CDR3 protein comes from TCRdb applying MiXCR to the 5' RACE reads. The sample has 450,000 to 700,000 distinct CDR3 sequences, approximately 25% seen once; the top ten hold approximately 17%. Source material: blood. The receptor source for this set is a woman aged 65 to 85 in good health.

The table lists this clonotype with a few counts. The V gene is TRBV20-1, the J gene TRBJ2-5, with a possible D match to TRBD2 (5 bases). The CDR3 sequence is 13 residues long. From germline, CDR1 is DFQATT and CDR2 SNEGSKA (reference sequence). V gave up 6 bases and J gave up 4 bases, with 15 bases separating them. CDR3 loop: CSAEGRTSETQYF. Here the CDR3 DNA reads TGCAGTGCCGAGGGAAGGACTTCAGAGACCCAGTACTTC.

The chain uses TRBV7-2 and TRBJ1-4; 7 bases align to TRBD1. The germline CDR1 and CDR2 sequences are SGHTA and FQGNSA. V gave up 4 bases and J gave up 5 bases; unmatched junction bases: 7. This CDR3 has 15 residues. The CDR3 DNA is TGTGCCAGCAGCTCGGGACAGATTAGAAATGAAAAACTGTTTTTT. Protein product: CASSSGQIRNEKLFF.

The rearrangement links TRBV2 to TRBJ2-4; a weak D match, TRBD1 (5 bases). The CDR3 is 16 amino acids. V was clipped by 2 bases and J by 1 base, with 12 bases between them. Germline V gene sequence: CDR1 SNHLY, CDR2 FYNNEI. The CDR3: CASSERKGAAKNIQYF. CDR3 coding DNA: TGTGCCAGCAGTGAACGGAAAGGGGCGGCCAAAAACATTCAGTACTTC.

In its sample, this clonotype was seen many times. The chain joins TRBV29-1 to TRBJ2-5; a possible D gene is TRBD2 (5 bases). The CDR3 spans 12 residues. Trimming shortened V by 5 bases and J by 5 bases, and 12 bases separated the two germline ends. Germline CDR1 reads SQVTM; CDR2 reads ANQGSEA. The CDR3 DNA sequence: TGCAGCGTTCTCTTCCCGGGGGAGACCCAGTACTTC. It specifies CSVLFPGETQYF.

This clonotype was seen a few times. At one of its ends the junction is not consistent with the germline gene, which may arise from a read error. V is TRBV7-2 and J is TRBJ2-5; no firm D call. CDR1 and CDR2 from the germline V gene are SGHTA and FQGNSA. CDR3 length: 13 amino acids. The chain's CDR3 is CASSLAHQETQHF. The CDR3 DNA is TGTGCCAGCAGCTTAGCCCACCAAGAGACCCAGCACTTC.

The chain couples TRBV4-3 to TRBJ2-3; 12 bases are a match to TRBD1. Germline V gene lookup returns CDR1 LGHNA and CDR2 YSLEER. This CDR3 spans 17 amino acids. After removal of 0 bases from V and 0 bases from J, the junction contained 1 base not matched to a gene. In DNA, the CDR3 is TGCGCCAGCAGCCAAGAGGGACAGGGGGCTAGCACAGATACGCAGTATTTT. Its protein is CASSQEGQGASTDTQYF.

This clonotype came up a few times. In DNA, the CDR3 is TGTGCCAGCAGTTCTACGGAATCTGAAGCTTTCTTT. Translated, it gives CASSSTESEAFF. J is TRBJ1-1 and V is TRBV12-3 or TRBV12-4; D call uncertain. V was trimmed by 4 bases and J by 6 bases, leaving 9 bases between them. There are 12 residues in the CDR3.

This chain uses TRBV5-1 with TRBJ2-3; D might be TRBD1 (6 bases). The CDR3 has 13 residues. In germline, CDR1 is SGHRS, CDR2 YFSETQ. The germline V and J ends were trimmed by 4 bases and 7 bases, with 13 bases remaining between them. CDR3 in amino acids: CASSLDSSNTQYF. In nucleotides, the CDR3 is TGCGCCAGCAGCCTGGACAGTTCGAATACGCAGTATTTT.

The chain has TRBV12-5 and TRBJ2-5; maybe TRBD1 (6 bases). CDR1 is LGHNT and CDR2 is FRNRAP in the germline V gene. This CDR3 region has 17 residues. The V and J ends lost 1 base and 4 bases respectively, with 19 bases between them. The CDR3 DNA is TGTGCTAGTGGTTTGGCAAGGACAGAGGGGTTTGCAGAGACCCAGTACTTC. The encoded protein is CASGLARTEGFAETQYF.

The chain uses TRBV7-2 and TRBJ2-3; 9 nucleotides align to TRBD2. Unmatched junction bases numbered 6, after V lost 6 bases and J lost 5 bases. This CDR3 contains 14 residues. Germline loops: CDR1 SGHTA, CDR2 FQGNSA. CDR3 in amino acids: CASSRLAVGDTQYF. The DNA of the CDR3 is TGTGCCAGCAGTAGACTAGCGGTGGGAGATACGCAGTATTTT.

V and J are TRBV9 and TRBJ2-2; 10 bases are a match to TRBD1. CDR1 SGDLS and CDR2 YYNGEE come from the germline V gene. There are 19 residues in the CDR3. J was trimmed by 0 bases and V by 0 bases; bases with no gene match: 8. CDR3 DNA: TGTGCCAGCAGCGTAGCTCTCGTAGGACAGGGGGCGAACACCGGGGAGCTGTTTTTT. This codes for CASSVALVGQGANTGELFF.

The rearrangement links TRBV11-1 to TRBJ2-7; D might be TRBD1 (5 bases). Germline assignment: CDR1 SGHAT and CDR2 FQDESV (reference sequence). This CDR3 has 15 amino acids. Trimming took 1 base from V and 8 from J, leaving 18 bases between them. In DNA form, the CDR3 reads TGTGCCAGCAGCTTAGACAGGTCCTCACCCCGGAAGCAGTACTTC. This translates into CASSLDRSSPRKQYF.

The CDR3 sequence: CASSRSEGEKLFF. CDR3 nucleotide sequence: TGTGCCAGCAGTCGCTCGGAGGGGGAAAAACTGTTTTTT. This chain joins TRBV25-1 and TRBJ1-4; possible D gene TRBD1, 5 bases. V was clipped by 5 bases and J by 8 bases, with 12 bases between them. The CDR3 contains 13 residues. CDR1 is MGHDK, CDR2 SYGVNS, per germline.

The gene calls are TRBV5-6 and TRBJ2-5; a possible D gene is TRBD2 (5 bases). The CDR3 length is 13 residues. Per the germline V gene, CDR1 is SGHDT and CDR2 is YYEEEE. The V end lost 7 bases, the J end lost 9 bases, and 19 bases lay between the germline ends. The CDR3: CASGSNGGQSQYF. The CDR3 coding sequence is TGTGCCAGCGGCTCCAATGGAGGCCAGTCCCAGTACTTC.

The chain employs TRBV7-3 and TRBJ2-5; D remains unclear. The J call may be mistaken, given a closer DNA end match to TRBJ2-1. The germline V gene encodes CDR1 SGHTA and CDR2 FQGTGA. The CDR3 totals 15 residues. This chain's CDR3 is CASSLRASAYNEQFF. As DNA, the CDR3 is TGTGCCAGCAGCTTAAGGGCATCAGCCTACAATGAGCAGTTCTTC.

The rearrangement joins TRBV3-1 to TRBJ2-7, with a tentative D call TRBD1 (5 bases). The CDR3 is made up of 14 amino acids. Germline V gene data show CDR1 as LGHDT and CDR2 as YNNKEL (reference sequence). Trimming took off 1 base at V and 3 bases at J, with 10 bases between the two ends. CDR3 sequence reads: CASSQGQGIYEQYF. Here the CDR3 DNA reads TGTGCCAGCAGCCAAGGGCAGGGAATCTACGAGCAGTACTTC.

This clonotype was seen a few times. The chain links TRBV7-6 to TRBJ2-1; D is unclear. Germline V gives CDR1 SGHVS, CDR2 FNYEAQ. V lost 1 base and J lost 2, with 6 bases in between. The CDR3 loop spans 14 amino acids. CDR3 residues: CASSLGSPYNEQFF. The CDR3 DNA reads TGTGCCAGCAGCTTAGGGTCCCCCTACAATGAGCAGTTCTTC.

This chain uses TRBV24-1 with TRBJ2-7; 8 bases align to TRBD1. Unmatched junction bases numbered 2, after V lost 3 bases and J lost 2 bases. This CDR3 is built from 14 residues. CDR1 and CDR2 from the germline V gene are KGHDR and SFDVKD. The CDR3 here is CATSDAQGAYEQYF. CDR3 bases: TGTGCCACCAGTGATGCACAGGGGGCCTACGAGCAGTACTTC.

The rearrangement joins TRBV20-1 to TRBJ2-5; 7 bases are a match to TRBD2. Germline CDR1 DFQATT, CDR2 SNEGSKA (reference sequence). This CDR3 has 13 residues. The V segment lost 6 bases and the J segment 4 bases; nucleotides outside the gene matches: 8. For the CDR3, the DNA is TGCAGTGCGGGCCCCGGGACTACAGAGACCCAGTACTTC. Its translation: CSAGPGTTETQYF.

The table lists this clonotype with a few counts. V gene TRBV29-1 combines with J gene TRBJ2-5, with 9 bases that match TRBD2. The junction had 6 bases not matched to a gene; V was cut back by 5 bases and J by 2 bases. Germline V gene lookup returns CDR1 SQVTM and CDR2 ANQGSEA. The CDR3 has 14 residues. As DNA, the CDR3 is TGCAGCGTTCAAGCGGGGGGCGGGCAAGAGACCCAGTACTTC. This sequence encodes CSVQAGGGQETQYF.

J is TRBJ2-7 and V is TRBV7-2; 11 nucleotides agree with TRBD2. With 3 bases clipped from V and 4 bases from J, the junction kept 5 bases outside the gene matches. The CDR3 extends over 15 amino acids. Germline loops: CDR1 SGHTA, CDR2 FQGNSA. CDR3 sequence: CASSLTTSGGYEQYF. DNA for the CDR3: TGTGCCAGCAGCTTGACCACTAGCGGGGGTTACGAGCAGTACTTC.

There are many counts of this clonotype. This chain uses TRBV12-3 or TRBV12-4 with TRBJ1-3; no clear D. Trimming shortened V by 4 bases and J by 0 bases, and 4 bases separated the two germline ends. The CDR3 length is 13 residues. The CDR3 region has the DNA TGTGCCAGCAGTTCAAACTCTGGAAACACCATATATTTT. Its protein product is CASSSNSGNTIYF.